This T cell receptor (beta chain) was captured in a study of cytomegalovirus exposure and HLA in healthy donors. At the level of the study: HLA-typed donors contributed about 85 million unique TCRs, which were held in an early data release.

The CDR3 loop spans 14 amino acids. The V gene's germline CDR1 is MNHNS and CDR2 SASEGT. Losses at the gene ends were 7 bases for V and 2 bases for J; bases not matched to a gene: 4. Points from the study as a whole: Altogether, some 160 TCR beta chains were recorded as cytomegalovirus-associated.

The PCR had 60 Vbeta and 13 Jbeta primers. Profiled with immunoSEQ multiplex PCR; TCRdb holds only in-frame clones, not every one. The sample has about 150,000 clones; around 85% are singletons. Worth noting for this clone: What it binds is unknown.

Sampled while nominally healthy, donors likely had unrecorded immune exposures. The sequenced sample consisted of PBMCs. V usage is TRBV6-1 and J usage is TRBJ2-3; 9 bases line up with TRBD1. The sequence derives from a boy between 2 and 10 years old in good health and CMV-seronegative. The chain's CDR3 is CASIDRGVTDTQYF. CDR3 DNA sequence: TGTGCCAGCATCGACAGGGGGGTCACAGATACGCAGTATTTT.